The 21 T cell receptor beta chains presented below share a single source sample, sequenced in a study of cytomegalovirus exposure and HLA in healthy donors. The PCR had 60 Vbeta and 13 Jbeta primers. Repertoires were generated with immunoSEQ multiplex PCR, while TCRdb's copy carries only in-frame clones and drops some. With 150,000 or so clones in the sample, the ten largest clones hold about 2.3%. Sequenced sample: PBMCs. Source of these receptors: a woman under 30 in good health and CMV-seronegative.

V gene TRBV29-1 combines with J gene TRBJ2-7; TRBD2 is a possible D gene (6 bases). Deletions cut 3 bases from V and 1 base from J, with 10 bases between. The CDR3 is 13 residues long. CDR1 is SQVTM, CDR2 ANQGSEA, per germline. The CDR3 bases are TGCAGCGTTGAGGGTGGGGGGTCCTACGAGCAGTACTTC. Amino acid sequence: CSVEGGGSYEQYF.

The chain joins TRBV5-6 to TRBJ1-1, with TRBD1 matching over 9 bases. J was trimmed by 7 bases and V by 4 bases; bases with no gene match: 11. The CDR3 extends over 15 amino acids. Germline V gene sequence: CDR1 SGHDT, CDR2 YYEEEE. The CDR3 reads CASSPSFGTGHEAFF. The CDR3 nucleotides read TGTGCCAGCAGCCCCTCTTTCGGGACAGGGCATGAAGCTTTCTTT. Based on the CDR3 plus reference TRBV5-6 and TRBJ1-1, the full variable domain is DAGVTQSPTHLIKTRGQQVTLRCSPKSGHDTVSWYQQALGQGPQFIFQYYEEEERQRGNFPDRFSGHQFPNYSSELNVNALLLGDSALYLCASSPSFGTGHEAFFGQGTRLTVV.

J is TRBJ2-7 and V is TRBV30, with D maybe TRBD2 (6 bases). The V gene lost 6 bases and the J gene lost 5 bases, with 26 bases spanning the gap. CDR3 length: 16 residues. In germline, CDR1 is GTSNPN, CDR2 SVGIG (reference sequence). The CDR3 protein is CACILGSSWAGNEQYV. CDR3 DNA: TGTGCCTGTATATTAGGTTCCTCGTGGGCGGGAAACGAGCAGTACGTC.

This sequence joins TRBV7-9 and TRBJ2-2, with TRBD1 identical over 7 bases. The ends lost 4 bases at V and 6 bases at J; junction bases unmatched: 8. CDR1 and CDR2 from the germline V gene are SEHNR and FQNEAQ (reference sequence). The CDR3 is made up of 15 amino acids. CDR3 loop: CASSSDREGAGELFF. The CDR3 DNA follows: TGTGCCAGCAGCTCCGACAGGGAAGGCGCCGGGGAGCTGTTTTTT.

The chain recombines TRBV18 with TRBJ2-7; TRBD2 aligns across 7 bases. Germline V gene lookup returns CDR1 KGHSH and CDR2 LQKENI. The CDR3 is 14 amino acids. V shed 3 bases, J shed 2 bases, and the junction held 4 bases outside the gene matches. The CDR3 sequence: CASSPSGTAYEQYF. The CDR3 nucleotides read TGTGCCAGCTCACCCAGCGGGACCGCCTACGAGCAGTACTTC.

The rearrangement links TRBV28 to TRBJ2-2; no reliable D call. Germline V gene lookup returns CDR1 MDHEN and CDR2 SYDVKM. This CDR3 spans 13 amino acids. Deletions cut 6 bases from V and 5 bases from J, with 10 bases between. CDR3 in DNA: TGTGCCAGCAGCATCAGCGCAACCGGGGAGCTGTTTTTT. Protein sequence: CASSISATGELFF.

The CDR3 loop is CASSLSTLGQINYGYTF. CDR3 nucleotide sequence: TGTGCCAGCAGCTTATCGACCCTTGGACAGATTAACTATGGCTACACCTTC. This rearrangement joins TRBV13 to TRBJ1-2; possible D gene TRBD1, 6 bases. Trimming removed 2 bases at V and 1 base at J, with 17 bases between. Per the germline V gene, CDR1 is PRHDT and CDR2 is FYEKMQ (reference sequence). The CDR3 sequence is 17 residues long.

The chain combines TRBV10-1 with TRBJ2-3, with D hard to call. This CDR3 comprises 13 residues. V lost 11 bases to trimming and J lost 2 bases, with 14 bases between them. CDR1 is WNHNN, CDR2 SYGVQD, per germline (reference sequence). In DNA form, the CDR3 reads TGCGCCGGAAGTGAATCTTCCACAGATACGCAGTATTTT. Translation: CAGSESSTDTQYF.

The chain recombines TRBV28 with TRBJ1-1; D is undetermined. The V end lost 8 bases, the J end lost 5 bases, and 9 bases lay between the germline ends. Germline V gene lookup returns CDR1 MDHEN and CDR2 SYDVKM. CDR3 size: 11 residues. CDR3 DNA: TGTGCCAGCTTCGGGTCTACTGAAGCTTTCTTT. This sequence encodes CASFGSTEAFF.

This chain links TRBV5-6 with TRBJ2-7, with D hard to call. This CDR3 contains 15 residues. CDR1 and CDR2 (germline): SGHDT, YYEEEE. Trimming took off 1 base at V and 3 bases at J, with 14 bases between the two ends. CDR3 coding DNA: TGTGCCAGCAGCTTGTACAGCCGAACCGTCTACGAGCAGTACTTC. The encoded protein is CASSLYSRTVYEQYF.

The chain carries TRBV7-9 and TRBJ2-7; 8 bases line up with TRBD2. The V gene end was trimmed by 5 bases and the J gene end by 3 bases; junction bases not matched to a gene: 12. CDR1 and CDR2 from the germline V gene are SEHNR and FQNEAQ (reference sequence). This CDR3 has 16 amino acids. The chain's CDR3 is CASSRLTGGPLYEQYF. The CDR3 DNA sequence: TGTGCCAGCAGCCGTTTAACGGGAGGGCCCCTCTACGAGCAGTACTTC.

This chain connects TRBV19 to TRBJ1-5; D is perhaps TRBD1 (6 bases). Trimming left V 5 bases short and J 7 bases short, with 21 bases between. The CDR3 has 16 amino acids. Germline CDR1 LNHDA, CDR2 SQIVND (reference sequence). CDR3 protein: CASSPGEGRVGQPQHF. For the CDR3, the DNA is TGTGCCAGTAGTCCAGGGGAGGGGAGGGTAGGACAGCCCCAGCATTTT.

The gene calls are TRBV5-4 and TRBJ2-2; D perhaps matches TRBD2 (6 bases). Germline-derived CDR1 and CDR2 are SGHNT and YYREEE (reference sequence). The germline V and J ends were trimmed by 0 bases and 2 bases, with 14 bases remaining between them. The CDR3 runs to 17 residues. The CDR3 here is CASSLGLPGTNTGELFF. CDR3 in DNA: TGTGCCAGCAGCTTGGGGCTGCCCGGGACTAACACCGGGGAGCTGTTTTTT.

V is TRBV19 and J is TRBJ1-1; 7 bases map to TRBD1. There are 15 residues in the CDR3. The trim removed 6 bases at V and 0 bases at J, leaving 7 bases unmatched. Germline V gives CDR1 LNHDA, CDR2 SQIVND (reference sequence). This CDR3 reads CASSLDRSMNTEAFF. As DNA, the CDR3 is TGTGCCAGTAGCTTGGACAGGTCAATGAACACTGAAGCTTTCTTT.

The rearrangement uses TRBV18 and TRBJ2-5; the D gene is possibly TRBD1 (6 bases). The CDR3 consists of 15 residues. Trimming stripped 1 base from V and 1 base from J, with 10 bases between. Germline V gene data show CDR1 as KGHSH and CDR2 as LQKENI. The CDR3 DNA is TGTGCCAGCTCACCACAGGACAGAGTCCAAGAGACCCAGTACTTC. Translating it yields CASSPQDRVQETQYF.

The rearrangement links TRBV10-3 to TRBJ2-5, with 8 bases matching TRBD1. The J call is in doubt because the DNA end fits TRBJ2-7 better. CDR1 ENHRY and CDR2 SYGVKD come from the germline V gene. This CDR3 contains 12 residues. The CDR3, as DNA: TGTGCCATCGGCCCAGGGGGCCACGAGCAGTACTTC. Its translation: CAIGPGGHEQYF.

V usage is TRBV5-1 and J usage is TRBJ2-4; D perhaps matches TRBD2 (6 bases). The V gene lost 1 base and the J gene lost 5 bases, with 16 bases spanning the gap. The length of the CDR3 is 16 residues. Germline CDR1 is SGHRS and CDR2 is YFSETQ. The CDR3 coding sequence is TGCGCCAGCAGCTTGTCTTCCGGGCGGGACCAAAACATTCAGTACTTC. It yields the protein CASSLSSGRDQNIQYF.

This chain uses TRBV7-3 with TRBJ1-5, with D possibly matching TRBD1 (5 bases). Trimming left V 2 bases short and J 8 bases short, with 13 bases between. CDR3 length: 14 amino acids. Per germline, CDR1 SGHTA and CDR2 FQGTGA. The CDR3 sequence: CASSLGREMKPQHF. Written as DNA, the CDR3 is TGTGCCAGCAGCTTAGGCAGGGAAATGAAGCCCCAGCATTTT. Variable domain in full (rest from reference TRBV7-3 and TRBJ1-5): GAGVSQTPSNKVTEKGKYVELRCDPISGHTALYWYRQSLGQGPEFLIYFQGTGAADDSGLPNDRFFAVRPEGSVSTLKIQRTERGDSAVYLCASSLGREMKPQHFGDGTRLSIL.

V gene TRBV6-1 combines with J gene TRBJ1-1; the D gene is possibly TRBD1 (6 bases). Trimming left V 7 bases short and J 3 bases short, with 12 bases between. The CDR3 is 13 residues long. Germline loops: CDR1 MNHNS, CDR2 SASEGT. The CDR3 coding sequence is TGTGCCAGCATCGACAGGCTGGACACTGAAGCTTTCTTT. Translated: CASIDRLDTEAFF.

The chain is built from TRBV7-6 and TRBJ1-1; D unresolved. There are 14 residues in the CDR3. Germline V gives CDR1 SGHVS, CDR2 FNYEAQ. Trimming removed 1 base at V and 2 bases at J, with 8 bases between. The CDR3 coding sequence is TGTGCCAGCAGCTTAGTTTCGAGTAACACTGAAGCTTTCTTT. As protein: CASSLVSSNTEAFF.

This sequence joins TRBV7-3 and TRBJ1-1; D unresolved. Trimming took 5 bases from V and 1 from J, leaving 11 bases between them. CDR1 is SGHTA and CDR2 is FQGTGA in the germline V gene. CDR3 length: 14 amino acids. The CDR3 protein is CASSPTAGNTEAFF. DNA for the CDR3: TGTGCCAGCAGCCCAACTGCCGGGAACACTGAAGCTTTCTTT.